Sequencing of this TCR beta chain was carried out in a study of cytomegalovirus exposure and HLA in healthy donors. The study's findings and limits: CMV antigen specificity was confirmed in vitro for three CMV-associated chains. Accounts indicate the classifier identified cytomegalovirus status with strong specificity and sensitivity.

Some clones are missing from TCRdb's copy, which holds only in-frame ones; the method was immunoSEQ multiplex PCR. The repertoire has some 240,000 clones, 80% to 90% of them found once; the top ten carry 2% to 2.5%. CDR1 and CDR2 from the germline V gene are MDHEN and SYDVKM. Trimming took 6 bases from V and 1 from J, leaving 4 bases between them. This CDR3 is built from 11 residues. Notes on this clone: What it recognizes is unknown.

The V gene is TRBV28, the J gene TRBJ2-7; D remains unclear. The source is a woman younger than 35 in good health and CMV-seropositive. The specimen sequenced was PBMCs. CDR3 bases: TGTGCCAGCAGCGTTTCCTACGAGCAGTACTTC. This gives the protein CASSVSYEQYF.